This T cell receptor (beta chain) is from a study of TIL therapy for anti-PD-1-resistant metastatic lung cancer. Study summary: Tumor harvest preceded PD-1/PD-L1 blockade, followed by nivolumab treatment. Half of patients were current or former smokers. Tumors carried a median approximately 1.6 non-synonymous mutations per megabase.

V lost 4 bases to trimming and J lost 1 base; unmatched junction nucleotides: 11. The germline gives CDR1 MNHNS, CDR2 SASEGT. The CDR3 consists of 20 residues. Sequencing used immunoSEQ v3. The table came from immunoSEQ multiplex PCR; TCRdb's copy has only in-frame clones and leaves some out. The profile shows about 36,000 clones, around 70% of them singletons. Time point indicated: pre-treatment sample, taken before nivolumab and TIL therapy. Stage 4 NSCLC adults joined between October 2017 and 2020. This TCR was recovered from a person between 25 and 80 years old with non-small cell lung cancer. The chain carries TRBV6-1 and TRBJ2-1; the match to TRBD2 covers 15 bases. Material: blood, obtained at baseline. CDR3 coding DNA: TGTGCCAGCAGTGGTACGGGACTAGCGGGGGGTAGTAGGTCCTACAATGAGCAGTTCTTC. Translating gives CASSGTGLAGGSRSYNEQFF.